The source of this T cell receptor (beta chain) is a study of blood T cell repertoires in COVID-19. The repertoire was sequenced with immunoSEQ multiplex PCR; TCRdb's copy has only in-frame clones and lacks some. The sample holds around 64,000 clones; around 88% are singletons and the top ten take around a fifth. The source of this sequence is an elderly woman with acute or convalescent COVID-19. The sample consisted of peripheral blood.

CDR3 nucleotides: TGTGCCAGCACCTCCGGGGGGATCTCACCCCTCCACTTT. It is translated as CASTSGGISPLHF. This chain connects TRBV7-9 to TRBJ1-6; TRBD1 might be the D (5 bases). Germline assignment: CDR1 SEHNR and CDR2 FQNEAQ (reference sequence). This CDR3 region has 13 residues. The V and J ends lost 7 bases and 10 bases respectively, with 14 bases between them.